Following are 7 T cell receptor beta chains from one sample sequenced in a study of blood T cell repertoires in COVID-19. Measured with immunoSEQ multiplex PCR; TCRdb has only the in-frame clones, and not every one. The sample contains about 90,000 clones, over 80% of which appear only once. The sample consisted of peripheral blood. These receptors came from a human donor with active COVID-19. The donor label of this sample is uncertain.

The rearrangement joins TRBV3-1 (or the pseudogene TRBV3-2) to TRBJ1-3; D is undetermined. The CDR3 covers 17 residues. Trimming took off 1 base at V and 1 base at J, with 14 bases between the two ends. The germline V gene has CDR1 LGHDT and CDR2 YNNKEL (reference sequence). The CDR3 region is CASSQVPNSLSGNTIYF. CDR3 sequence (DNA): TGTGCCAGCAGCCAAGTCCCCAACAGCCTATCTGGAAACACCATATATTTT.

This clone was detected only once. The chain recombines TRBV3-1 (or the pseudogene TRBV3-2) with TRBJ1-1; TRBD1 matches at 7 bases. The CDR3 consists of 13 residues. The V segment lost 0 bases and the J segment 11 bases; nucleotides outside the gene matches: 6. Looked up from germline, CDR1 is LGHDT and CDR2 is YNNKEL (reference sequence). The CDR3 protein is CASSQEARGWAFF. The CDR3 DNA follows: TGTGCCAGCAGCCAAGAGGCCAGGGGGTGGGCTTTCTTT.

The chain is built from TRBV13 and TRBJ1-1, with TRBD1 matching 7 bases. CDR3 size: 15 residues. The V gene's germline CDR1 is PRHDT and CDR2 FYEKMQ (reference sequence). V shed 3 bases and J 6 bases; nucleotides not matched to a gene: 10. CDR3 nucleotide sequence: TGTGCCAGCAGCTTCCTACGACAGGGTAAGTCTGAAGCTTTCTTT. It translates to CASSFLRQGKSEAFF. The full variable domain, completed using reference TRBV13 and TRBJ1-1, is AAGVIQSPRHLIKEKRETATLKCYPIPRHDTVYWYQQGPGQDPQFLISFYEKMQSDKGSIPDRFSAQQFSDYHSELNMSSLELGDSALYFCASSFLRQGKSEAFFGQGTRLTVV.

The V gene is TRBV19, the J gene TRBJ2-3; D gene uncertain. The CDR3 runs to 15 residues. Germline V CDR1 and CDR2: LNHDA, SQIVND (reference sequence). Trimming removed 3 bases from V and 1 base from J, with 11 bases in between. The CDR3 spells CASSIKSRGTDTQYF. CDR3 DNA: TGTGCCAGTAGTATTAAAAGTCGGGGCACAGATACGCAGTATTTT.

V usage is TRBV6-1 and J usage is TRBJ2-4, with 10 bases identical to TRBD2. The CDR3 contains 16 residues. V dropped 3 bases and J dropped 3; count of bases not matched to a gene: 5. Looked up from germline, CDR1 is MNHNS and CDR2 is SASEGT. The CDR3 nucleotides read TGTGCCAGCAGTGAGTTTGGGACTAGCGACAAAAACATTCAGTACTTC. Protein product: CASSEFGTSDKNIQYF.

The CDR3 DNA follows: TGTGCCAGCATGGCGTCCCGGGACAAAAAAAACATTCAGTACTTC. Protein: CASMASRDKKNIQYF. The chain joins TRBV6-5 to TRBJ2-4; possibly TRBD1 for D (6 bases). The germline V and J ends were trimmed by 7 bases and 4 bases, with 17 bases remaining between them. Looked up from germline, CDR1 is MNHEY and CDR2 is SVGAGI. This CDR3 region has 15 residues.

This clone was detected once. The chain carries TRBV1 and TRBJ2-3; the DNA was not compared with TRBD2, the D call given in the table. TRBV1 is annotated as a pseudogene. The CDR3 has 16 residues. The CDR3 DNA follows: TGCACCAGCAGCCAAGAGATAGCGGGGGTAAAAGATACGCAGTATTTT. Translation gives CTSSQEIAGVKDTQYF.